Presented here are 3 T cell receptor beta chains from one specimen sequenced in a study of T cell changes during pregnancy in multiple sclerosis. Using immunoSEQ multiplex PCR, the repertoire was profiled, and TCRdb retains in-frame clones only, with some absent. The data contain about 8,500 clones, 87% of them singletons. Sequencing was performed on CD8+ T cells from peripheral blood mononuclear cells, taken in the first trimester of pregnancy. These receptors were collected from a female donor in good health, enrolled as a control in a pregnancy study.

This clone has only one observation. V gene TRBV25-1 combines with J gene TRBJ2-5, with 7 bases that match TRBD2. The V gene end was trimmed by 4 bases and the J gene end by 4 bases; junction bases not matched to a gene: 3. This CDR3 comprises 13 residues. CDR1 is MGHDK and CDR2 is SYGVNS in the germline V gene. Here the CDR3 reads CASSVWGGETQYF. For the CDR3, the DNA is TGTGCCAGCAGTGTTTGGGGGGGAGAGACCCAGTACTTC.

In DNA form, the CDR3 reads TGTGCCAGCAGTTCAGGGTCGGAGACCCAGTACTTC. It encodes CASSSGSETQYF. J is TRBJ2-5 and V is TRBV27; the D gene is possibly TRBD1 (5 bases). Deletions cut 4 bases from V and 5 bases from J, with 8 bases between. Germline V gene data show CDR1 as MNHEY and CDR2 as SMNVEV (reference sequence). This CDR3 comprises 12 residues.

The rearrangement joins TRBV11-1 to TRBJ2-5, with 7 bases identical to TRBD2. The CDR3 has 16 amino acids. Germline V gene data show CDR1 as SGHAT and CDR2 as FQDESV (reference sequence). The V segment lost 6 bases and the J segment 5 bases; nucleotides outside the gene matches: 15. The CDR3 nucleotides are TGTGCCAGCAGTGGTTGGCGGGAGAGGGCGTATGAGACCCAGTACTTC. Translating it yields CASSGWRERAYETQYF. Complete variable domain (other parts from reference TRBV11-1 and TRBJ2-5): EAEVAQSPRYKITEKSQAVAFWCDPISGHATLYWYRQILGQGPELLVQFQDESVVDDSQLPKDRFSAERLKGVDSTLKIQPAELGDSAMYLCASSGWRERAYETQYFGPGTRLLVL.